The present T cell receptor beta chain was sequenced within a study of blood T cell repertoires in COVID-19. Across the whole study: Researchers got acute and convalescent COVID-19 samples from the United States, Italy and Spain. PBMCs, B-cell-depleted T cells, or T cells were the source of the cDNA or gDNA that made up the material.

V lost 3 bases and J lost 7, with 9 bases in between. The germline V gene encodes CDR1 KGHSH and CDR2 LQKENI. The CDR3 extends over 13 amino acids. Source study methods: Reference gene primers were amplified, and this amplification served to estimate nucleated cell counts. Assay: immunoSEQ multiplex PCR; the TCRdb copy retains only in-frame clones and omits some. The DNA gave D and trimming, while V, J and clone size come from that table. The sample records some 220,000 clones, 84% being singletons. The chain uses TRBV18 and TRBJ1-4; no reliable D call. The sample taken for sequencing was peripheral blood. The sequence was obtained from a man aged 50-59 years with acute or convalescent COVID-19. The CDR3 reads CASSPSGSEKLFF. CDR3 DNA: TGTGCCAGCTCACCTTCAGGTAGTGAAAAACTGTTTTTT. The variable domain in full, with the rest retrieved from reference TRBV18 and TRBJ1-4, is NAGVMQNPRHLVRRRGQEARLRCSPMKGHSHVYWYRQLPEEGLKFMVYLQKENIIDESGMPKERFSAEFPKEGPSILRIQQVVRGDSAAYFCASSPSGSEKLFFGSGTQLSVL.